One sample yielded the 9 T cell receptor beta chains listed below, sequenced in a study of cytomegalovirus exposure and HLA in healthy donors (dated by TCRdb to about 2017). Receptor amplification or capture employed the immunoSEQ multiplex PCR assay. For the multiplex PCR, a mixture combining 60 forward primers for TCR Vbeta segments and 13 reverse primers for TCR Jbeta segments was used. Not all clones reach the TCRdb copy of this immuneACCESS table, which keeps in-frame sequences only. Checked studies attribute under half of the gap to unresolved V genes and leave the rest unexplained. The sample table holds 110,000 to 150,000 clones, of which over 70% were seen once. The ten largest clones add up to 6.8% of the sample. Sequenced material: PBMCs. These receptors all come from a man aged 35-49 years in good health and CMV-seropositive.

The rearrangement uses TRBV5-1 and TRBJ1-1, with D tentatively TRBD1 (5 bases). The CDR3 extends over 14 amino acids. CDR1 SGHRS and CDR2 YFSETQ come from the germline V gene. Deletions cut 6 bases from V and 1 base from J, with 13 bases between. CDR3 region: CASTKGHTNTEAFF. The CDR3, as DNA: TGCGCCAGCACCAAGGGGCACACGAACACTGAAGCTTTCTTT.

The CDR3 is CASSIYWPGVGSSYNEQFF. The CDR3 nucleotides read TGTGCCAGTAGTATCTATTGGCCAGGGGTGGGGAGCTCCTACAATGAGCAGTTCTTC. The chain is built from TRBV19 and TRBJ2-1; perhaps TRBD1 as D (6 bases). Trimming stripped 3 bases from V and 0 bases from J, with 21 bases between. Per the germline V gene, CDR1 is LNHDA and CDR2 is SQIVND (reference sequence). CDR3 size: 19 residues.

The chain carries TRBV30 and TRBJ1-6; the match to TRBD1 covers 7 bases. The germline CDR1 and CDR2 sequences are GTSNPN and SVGIG (reference sequence). This CDR3 comprises 14 residues. Losses at the gene ends were 0 bases for V and 5 bases for J; bases not matched to a gene: 1. The CDR3 bases are TGTGCCTGGAGTGTAGGACAGGATAATTCACCCCTCCACTTT. It yields the protein CAWSVGQDNSPLHF.

Comments on this clone: Other DNA sequences in this sample translate to the same CDR3. The gene calls are TRBV13 and TRBJ2-1; TRBD1 might be the D (5 bases). Germline V lookup: CDR1 PRHDT, CDR2 FYEKMQ (reference sequence). CDR3 length: 13 amino acids. The V and J ends lost 2 bases and 8 bases respectively, with 10 bases between them. The CDR3 nucleotides read TGTGCCAGCAGCTTAAGACCCAGGGATGAGCAGTTCTTC. This gives the protein CASSLRPRDEQFF.

This clone was detected a few times. DNA of the CDR3: TGTGCCAGTAGTGGCGGCAGCTACGAGCAGTACTTC. Protein: CASSGGSYEQYF. J is TRBJ2-7 and V is TRBV19; no definite D call. The CDR3 is 12 residues long. Germline CDR1 is LNHDA and CDR2 is SQIVND (reference sequence). The V gene lost 5 bases and the J gene lost 3 bases, with 8 bases spanning the gap. Using reference TRBV19 and TRBJ2-7 for the parts outside the CDR3, the full variable domain is DGGITQSPKYLFRKEGQNVTLSCEQNLNHDAMYWYRQDPGQGLRLIYYSQIVNDFQKGDIAEGYSVSREKKESFPLTVTSAQKNPTAFYLCASSGGSYEQYFGPGTRLTVT.

The genes are TRBV28 and TRBJ1-2; D is ambiguous. Germline CDR1 reads MDHEN; CDR2 reads SYDVKM. The CDR3 is made up of 14 amino acids. Trimming removed 7 bases at V and 4 bases at J, with 16 bases between. CDR3: CASIAGRSFYGYTF. The CDR3 DNA reads TGTGCCAGCATCGCGGGCCGATCCTTCTATGGCTACACCTTC.

The V gene is TRBV27, the J gene TRBJ1-5; D possibly corresponds to TRBD1 (6 bases). The CDR3 has 15 residues. Trimming removed 3 bases from V and 2 bases from J, with 11 bases in between. Germline assignment: CDR1 MNHEY and CDR2 SMNVEV (reference sequence). This CDR3 is CASSFAGVGNQPQHF. The CDR3, as DNA: TGTGCCAGCAGTTTCGCAGGGGTAGGCAATCAGCCCCAGCATTTT.

This clone has just one count. The chain links TRBV19 to TRBJ1-2, with 9 bases lining up with TRBD1. Germline-derived CDR1 and CDR2 are LNHDA and SQIVND (reference sequence). Germline trimming cut 6 bases from V and 6 bases from J; bases unmatched to any gene: 5. This CDR3 spans 13 amino acids. The CDR3 protein is CASSLRDRDGYTF. CDR3 sequence (DNA): TGTGCCAGTAGCCTCCGGGACAGGGATGGCTACACCTTC.

The CDR3 region has the DNA TGTGCCAGCAGCTCCCGGGACAGGGGGCGGTTGGAGACCCAGTACTTC. Its protein product is CASSSRDRGRLETQYF. This chain joins TRBV7-9 and TRBJ2-5; the match to TRBD1 covers 12 bases. V gave up 4 bases and J gave up 5 bases; unmatched junction bases: 8. Germline V gene lookup returns CDR1 SEHNR and CDR2 FQNEAQ (reference sequence). The CDR3 totals 16 residues.